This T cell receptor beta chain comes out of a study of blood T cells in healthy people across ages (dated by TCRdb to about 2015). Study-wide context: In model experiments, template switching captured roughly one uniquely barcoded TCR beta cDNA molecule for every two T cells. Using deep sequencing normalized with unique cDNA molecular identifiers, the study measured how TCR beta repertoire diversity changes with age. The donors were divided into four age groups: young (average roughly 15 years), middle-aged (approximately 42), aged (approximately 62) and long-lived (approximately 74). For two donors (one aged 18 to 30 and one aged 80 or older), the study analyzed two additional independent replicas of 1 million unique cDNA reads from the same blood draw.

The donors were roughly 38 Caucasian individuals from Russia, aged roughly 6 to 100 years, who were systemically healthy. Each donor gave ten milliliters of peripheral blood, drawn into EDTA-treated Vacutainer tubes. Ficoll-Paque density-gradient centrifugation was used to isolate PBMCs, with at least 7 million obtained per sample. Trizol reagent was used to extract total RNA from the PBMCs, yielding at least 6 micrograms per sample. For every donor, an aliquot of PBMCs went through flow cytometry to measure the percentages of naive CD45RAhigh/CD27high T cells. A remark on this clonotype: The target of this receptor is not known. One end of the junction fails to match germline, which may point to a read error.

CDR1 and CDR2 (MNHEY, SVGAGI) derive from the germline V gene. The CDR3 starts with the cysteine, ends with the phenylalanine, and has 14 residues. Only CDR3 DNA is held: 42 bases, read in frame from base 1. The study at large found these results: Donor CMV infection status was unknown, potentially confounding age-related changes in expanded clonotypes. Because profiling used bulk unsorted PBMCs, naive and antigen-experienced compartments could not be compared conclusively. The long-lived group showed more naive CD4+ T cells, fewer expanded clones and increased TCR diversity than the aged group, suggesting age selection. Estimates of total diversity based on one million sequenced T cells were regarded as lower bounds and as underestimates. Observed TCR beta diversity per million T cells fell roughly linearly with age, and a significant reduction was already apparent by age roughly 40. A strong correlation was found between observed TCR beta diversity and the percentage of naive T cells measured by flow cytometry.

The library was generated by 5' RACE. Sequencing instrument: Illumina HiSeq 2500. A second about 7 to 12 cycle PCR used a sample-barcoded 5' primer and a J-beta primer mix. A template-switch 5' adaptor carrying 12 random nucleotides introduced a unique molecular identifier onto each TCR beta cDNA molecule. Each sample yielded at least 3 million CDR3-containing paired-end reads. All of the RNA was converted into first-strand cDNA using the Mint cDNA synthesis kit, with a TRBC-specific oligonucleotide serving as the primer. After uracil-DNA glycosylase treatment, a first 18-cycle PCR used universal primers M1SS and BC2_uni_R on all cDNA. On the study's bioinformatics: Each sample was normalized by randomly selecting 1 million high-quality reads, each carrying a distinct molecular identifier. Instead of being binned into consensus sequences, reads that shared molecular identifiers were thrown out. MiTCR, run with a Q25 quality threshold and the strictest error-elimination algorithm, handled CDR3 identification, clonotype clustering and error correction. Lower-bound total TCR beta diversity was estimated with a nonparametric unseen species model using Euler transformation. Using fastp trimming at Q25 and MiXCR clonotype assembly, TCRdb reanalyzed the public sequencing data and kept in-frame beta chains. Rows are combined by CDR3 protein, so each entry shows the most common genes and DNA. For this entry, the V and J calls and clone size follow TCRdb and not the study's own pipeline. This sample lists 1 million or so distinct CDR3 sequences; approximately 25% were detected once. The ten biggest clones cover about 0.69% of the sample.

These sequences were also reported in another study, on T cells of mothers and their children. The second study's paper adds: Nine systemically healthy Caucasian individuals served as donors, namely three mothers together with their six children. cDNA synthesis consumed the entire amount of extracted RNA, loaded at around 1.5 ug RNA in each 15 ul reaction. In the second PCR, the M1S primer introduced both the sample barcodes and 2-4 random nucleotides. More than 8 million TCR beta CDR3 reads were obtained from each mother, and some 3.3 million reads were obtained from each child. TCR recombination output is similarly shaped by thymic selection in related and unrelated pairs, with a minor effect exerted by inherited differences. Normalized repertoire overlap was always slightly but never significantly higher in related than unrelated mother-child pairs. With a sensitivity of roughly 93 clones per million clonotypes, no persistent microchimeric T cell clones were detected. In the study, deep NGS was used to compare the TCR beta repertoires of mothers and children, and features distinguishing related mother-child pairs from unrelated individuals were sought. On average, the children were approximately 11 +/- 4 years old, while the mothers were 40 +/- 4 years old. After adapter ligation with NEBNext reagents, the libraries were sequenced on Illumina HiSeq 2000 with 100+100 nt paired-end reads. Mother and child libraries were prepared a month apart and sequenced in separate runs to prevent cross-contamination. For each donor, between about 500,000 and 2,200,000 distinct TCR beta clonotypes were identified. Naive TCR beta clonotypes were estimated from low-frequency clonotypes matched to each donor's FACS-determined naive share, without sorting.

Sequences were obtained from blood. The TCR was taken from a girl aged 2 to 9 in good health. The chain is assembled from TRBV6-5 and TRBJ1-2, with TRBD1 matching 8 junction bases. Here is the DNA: TGTACCAGCAGTTACAGACAGGGGCGTTATGGCTACACCTTC. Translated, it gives CTSSYRQGRYGYTF.